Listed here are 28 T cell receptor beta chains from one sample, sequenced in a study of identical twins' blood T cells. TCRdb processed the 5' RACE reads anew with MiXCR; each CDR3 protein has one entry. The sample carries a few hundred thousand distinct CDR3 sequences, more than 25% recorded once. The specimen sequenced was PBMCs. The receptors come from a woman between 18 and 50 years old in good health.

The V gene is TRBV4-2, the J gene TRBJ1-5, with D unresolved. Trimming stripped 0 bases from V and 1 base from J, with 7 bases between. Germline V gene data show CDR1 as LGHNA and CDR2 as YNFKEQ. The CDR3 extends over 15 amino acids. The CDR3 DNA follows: TGTGCCAGCAGCCAAGAAGGAGGAAGCAATCAGCCCCAGCATTTT. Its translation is CASSQEGGSNQPQHF.

As DNA, the CDR3 is TGTGCCAGCAGCTTGCGGACAGGGCTCCATTCTGGGGCCAACGTCCTGACTTTC. This sequence encodes CASSLRTGLHSGANVLTF. The chain has TRBV7-6 and TRBJ2-6; TRBD1 aligns across 8 bases. The CDR3 contains 18 residues. Looked up from germline, CDR1 is SGHVS and CDR2 is FNYEAQ. The trim removed 3 bases at V and 1 base at J, leaving 8 bases unmatched.

CDR3 nucleotide sequence: TGTGCCAGCAGTTTCCGGGACAGTAATGAAAAACTGTTTTTT. This translates into CASSFRDSNEKLFF. The rearrangement joins TRBV12-3 or TRBV12-4 to TRBJ1-4; 7 bases line up with TRBD1. CDR3 length equals 14 residues. V lost 3 bases and J lost 4; bases outside the gene matches: 2.

The CDR3 nucleotides read TGTGCCAGCAGCTATGACAGGGAAGGGGGACAGCCCCAGCATTTT. Translation: CASSYDREGGQPQHF. The genes are TRBV7-9 and TRBJ1-5, with 7 bases that match TRBD1. Germline lookup yields CDR1 SEHNR and CDR2 FQNEAQ (reference sequence). Trimming at V came to 4 bases and at J to 7 bases, leaving 10 bases not matched to a gene. The CDR3 consists of 15 residues.

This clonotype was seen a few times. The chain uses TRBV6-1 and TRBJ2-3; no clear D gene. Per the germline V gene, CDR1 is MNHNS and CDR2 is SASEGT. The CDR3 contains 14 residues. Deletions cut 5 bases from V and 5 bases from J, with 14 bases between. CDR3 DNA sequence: TGTGCCAGCAGTTTCTCCTCTCCCCGAGATACGCAGTATTTT. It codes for CASSFSSPRDTQYF.

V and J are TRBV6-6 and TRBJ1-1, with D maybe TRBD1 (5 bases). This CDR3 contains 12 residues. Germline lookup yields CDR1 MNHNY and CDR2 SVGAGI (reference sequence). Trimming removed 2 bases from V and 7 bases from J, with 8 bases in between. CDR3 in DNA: TGTGCCAGCAGTTACGGGGCAAGTGAAGCTTTCTTT. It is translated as CASSYGASEAFF.

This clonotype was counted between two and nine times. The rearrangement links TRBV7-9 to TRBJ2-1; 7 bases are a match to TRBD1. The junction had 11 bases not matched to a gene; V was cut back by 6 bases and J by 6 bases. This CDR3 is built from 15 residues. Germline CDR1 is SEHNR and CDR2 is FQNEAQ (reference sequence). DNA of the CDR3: TGTGCCAGCAGAAGGGACAGCATCCCTATCAATGAGCAGTTCTTC. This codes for CASRRDSIPINEQFF.

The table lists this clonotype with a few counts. The CDR3 loop is CSVEEGTGIDYGYTF. The CDR3 nucleotides are TGCAGCGTTGAAGAGGGGACAGGGATCGACTATGGCTACACCTTC. This chain uses TRBV29-1 with TRBJ1-2; 9 bases map to TRBD1. Germline CDR1 and CDR2: SQVTM and ANQGSEA. V trimming: 0 bases; J trimming: 3 bases; junction bases outside the gene matches: 5. The CDR3 has 15 residues.

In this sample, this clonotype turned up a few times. CDR3 in DNA: TGCAGCTTGTGTAAGCGGGGGCTCACCGGGGAGCTGTTTTTT. Amino acids: CSLCKRGLTGELFF. The chain recombines TRBV29-1 with TRBJ2-2, with TRBD2 identical over 8 bases. CDR1 SQVTM and CDR2 ANQGSEA come from the germline V gene. Losses at the gene ends were 8 bases for V and 4 bases for J; bases not matched to a gene: 9. CDR3 size: 14 residues.

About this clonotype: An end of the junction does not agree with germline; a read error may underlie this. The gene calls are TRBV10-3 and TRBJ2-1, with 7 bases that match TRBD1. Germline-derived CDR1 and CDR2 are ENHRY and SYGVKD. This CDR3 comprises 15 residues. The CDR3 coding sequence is TGTGCCATCTCCAAAGGGGGCGCCAACCCAAATGCGCAGTTCTTC. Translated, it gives CAISKGGANPNAQFF.

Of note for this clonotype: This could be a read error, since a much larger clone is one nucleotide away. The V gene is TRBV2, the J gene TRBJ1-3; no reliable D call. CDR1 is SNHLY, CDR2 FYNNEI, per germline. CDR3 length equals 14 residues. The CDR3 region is CASSRGTAGDTIYF. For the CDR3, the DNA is TGTGCCAGCAGTCGGGGTACGGCTGGAGACACCATATATTTT.

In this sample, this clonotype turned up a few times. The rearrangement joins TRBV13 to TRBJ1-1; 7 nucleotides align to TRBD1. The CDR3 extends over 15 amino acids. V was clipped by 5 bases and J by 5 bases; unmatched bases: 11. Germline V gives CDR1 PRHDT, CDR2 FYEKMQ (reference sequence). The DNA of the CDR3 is TGTGCCAGCAGCCCTCCGGACAGGTACGGGACTGAAGCTTTCTTT. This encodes CASSPPDRYGTEAFF.

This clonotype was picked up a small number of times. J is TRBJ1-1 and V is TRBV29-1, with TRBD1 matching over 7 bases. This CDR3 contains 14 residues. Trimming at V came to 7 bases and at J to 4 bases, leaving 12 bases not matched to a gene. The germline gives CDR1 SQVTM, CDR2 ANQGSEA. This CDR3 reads CSASAQGVSTEAFF. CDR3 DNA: TGCAGCGCCAGCGCTCAGGGGGTCAGCACTGAAGCTTTCTTT.

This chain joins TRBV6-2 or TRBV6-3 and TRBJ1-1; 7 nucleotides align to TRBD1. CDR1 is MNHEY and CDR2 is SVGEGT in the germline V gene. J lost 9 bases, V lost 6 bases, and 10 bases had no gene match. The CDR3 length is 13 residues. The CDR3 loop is CASRPRQGTKAFF. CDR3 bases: TGTGCCAGCAGACCTCGACAGGGCACGAAAGCTTTCTTT.

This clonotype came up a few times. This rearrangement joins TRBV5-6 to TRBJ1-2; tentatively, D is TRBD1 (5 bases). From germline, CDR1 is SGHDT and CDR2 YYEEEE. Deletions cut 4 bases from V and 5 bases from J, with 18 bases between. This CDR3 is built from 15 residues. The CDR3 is CASSVGTAPLYGYTF. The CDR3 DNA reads TGTGCCAGCAGCGTCGGGACGGCTCCTCTTTATGGCTACACCTTC.

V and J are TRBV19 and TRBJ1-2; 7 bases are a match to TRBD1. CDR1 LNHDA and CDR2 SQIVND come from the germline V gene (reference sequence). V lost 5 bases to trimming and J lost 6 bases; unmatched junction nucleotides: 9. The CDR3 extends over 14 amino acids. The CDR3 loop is CASSRQGSSHGYTF. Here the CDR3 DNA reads TGTGCCAGTAGTCGACAGGGTTCATCACATGGCTACACCTTC.

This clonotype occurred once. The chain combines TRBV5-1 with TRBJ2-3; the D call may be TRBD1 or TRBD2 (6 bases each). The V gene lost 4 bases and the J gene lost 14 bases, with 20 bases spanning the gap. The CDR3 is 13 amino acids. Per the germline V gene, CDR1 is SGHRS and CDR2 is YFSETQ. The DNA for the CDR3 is TGCGCCAGCAGCCCTTCCGACGGGGGCTATCTGTATTTT. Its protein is CASSPSDGGYLYF.

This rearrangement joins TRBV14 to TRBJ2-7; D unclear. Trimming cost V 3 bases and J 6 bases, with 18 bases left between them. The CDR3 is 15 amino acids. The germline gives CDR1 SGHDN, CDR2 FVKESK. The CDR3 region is CASSQERNVSGEQYF. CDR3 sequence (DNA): TGTGCCAGCAGCCAGGAACGGAATGTCTCGGGCGAGCAGTACTTC.

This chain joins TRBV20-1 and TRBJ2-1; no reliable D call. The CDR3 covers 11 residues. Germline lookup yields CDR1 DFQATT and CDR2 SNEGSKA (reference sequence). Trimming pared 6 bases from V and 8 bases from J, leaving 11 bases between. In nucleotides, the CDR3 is TGCAGTGCCCGGCAGAACGATGAGCAGTTCTTC. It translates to CSARQNDEQFF.

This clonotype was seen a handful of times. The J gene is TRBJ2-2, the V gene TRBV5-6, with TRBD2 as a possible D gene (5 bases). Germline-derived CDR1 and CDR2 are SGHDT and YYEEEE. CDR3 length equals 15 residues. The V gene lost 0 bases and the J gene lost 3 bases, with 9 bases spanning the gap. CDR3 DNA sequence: TGTGCCAGCAGCTTGGGGAGCGGATACACCGGGGAGCTGTTTTTT. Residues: CASSLGSGYTGELFF.

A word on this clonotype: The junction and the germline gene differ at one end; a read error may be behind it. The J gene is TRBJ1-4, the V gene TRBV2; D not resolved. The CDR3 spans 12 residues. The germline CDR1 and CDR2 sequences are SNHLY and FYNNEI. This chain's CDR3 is CASRDLNEKLFF. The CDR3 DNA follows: TGTGCCAGCAGGGACCTTAATGAAAAACTGTTCTTT.

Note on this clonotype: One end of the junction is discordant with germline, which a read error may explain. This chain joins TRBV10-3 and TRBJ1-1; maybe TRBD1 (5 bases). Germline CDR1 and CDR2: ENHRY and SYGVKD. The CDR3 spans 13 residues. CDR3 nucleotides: TGTGCCATCGGTGAGGGGACTGCAACTGAAGCTTTCTTT. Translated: CAIGEGTATEAFF.

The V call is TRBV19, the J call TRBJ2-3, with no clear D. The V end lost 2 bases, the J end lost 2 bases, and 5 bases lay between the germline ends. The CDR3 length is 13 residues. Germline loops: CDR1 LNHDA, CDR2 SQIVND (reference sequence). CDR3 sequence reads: CASSISHTDTQYF. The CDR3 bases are TGTGCCAGTAGTATATCGCACACAGATACGCAGTATTTT.

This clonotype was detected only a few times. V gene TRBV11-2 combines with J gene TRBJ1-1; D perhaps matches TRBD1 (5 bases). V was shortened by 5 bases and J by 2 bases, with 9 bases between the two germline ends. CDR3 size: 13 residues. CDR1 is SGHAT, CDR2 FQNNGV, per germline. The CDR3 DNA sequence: TGTGCCAGCAGCACACAGGAAAACACTGAAGCTTTCTTT. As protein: CASSTQENTEAFF.

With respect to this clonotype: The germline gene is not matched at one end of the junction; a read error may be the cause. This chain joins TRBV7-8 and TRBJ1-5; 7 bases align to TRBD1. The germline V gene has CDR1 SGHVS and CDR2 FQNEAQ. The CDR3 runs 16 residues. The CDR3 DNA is TGTGCCATCAGCTTAGCGGGACAGTCAAGCAATCAGCCCAAGCATTTT. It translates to CAISLAGQSSNQPKHF.

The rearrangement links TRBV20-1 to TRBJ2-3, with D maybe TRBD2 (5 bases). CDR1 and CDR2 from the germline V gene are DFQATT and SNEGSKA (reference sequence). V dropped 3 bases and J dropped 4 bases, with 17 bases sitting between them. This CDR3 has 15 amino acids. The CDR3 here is CSASTPPSIADTQYF. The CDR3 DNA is TGCAGTGCTAGCACGCCCCCTAGCATCGCAGATACGCAGTATTTT.

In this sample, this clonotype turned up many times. This CDR3 reads CASSQTANTGELFF. CDR3 in DNA: TGCGCCAGCAGCCAAACAGCTAACACCGGGGAGCTGTTTTTT. The chain recombines TRBV5-1 with TRBJ2-2; no firm D call. Deletions cut 4 bases from V and 2 bases from J, with 9 bases between. Germline V gene data show CDR1 as SGHRS and CDR2 as YFSETQ. There are 14 residues in the CDR3.

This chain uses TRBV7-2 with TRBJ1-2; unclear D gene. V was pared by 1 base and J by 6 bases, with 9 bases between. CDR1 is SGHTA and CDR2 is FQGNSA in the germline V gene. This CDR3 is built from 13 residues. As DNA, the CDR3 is TGTGCCAGCAGCTTAGTGGGGTGGGATGGCTACACCTTC. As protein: CASSLVGWDGYTF.